What follows are 9 T cell receptor beta chains derived from one specimen sequenced in a study of T cells in Graves' hyperthyroidism and ophthalmopathy. Researchers amplified the TCR beta CDR3 regions from RNA transcripts. Researchers ran a first-round RT-PCR on the TCR CDR3 using the HTBI primer set. TCRdb ran MiXCR on the multiplex PCR reads and lists one entry per CDR3 protein. The sample carries approximately 600,000 distinct CDR3 sequences, around 16% recorded once. Source material: blood. The source is a woman in her 30s with Graves' hyperthyroidism.

The rearrangement links TRBV18 to TRBJ2-2; TRBD1 agrees at 8 bases. The CDR3 is 16 amino acids. CDR1 and CDR2 (germline): KGHSH, LQKENI. The ends lost 5 bases at V and 3 bases at J; junction bases unmatched: 8. The CDR3 loop is CASSSATGADTGELFF. CDR3 nucleotide sequence: TGTGCCAGCTCATCAGCGACAGGGGCGGACACCGGGGAGCTGTTTTTT.

This clonotype has a handful of counts. The rearrangement links TRBV28 to TRBJ2-7; the match to TRBD2 covers 7 bases. Germline loops: CDR1 MDHEN, CDR2 SYDVKM. With 3 bases clipped from V and 3 bases from J, the junction kept 8 bases outside the gene matches. This CDR3 has 15 residues. Here the CDR3 reads CASSFAGDSYYEQYF. CDR3 DNA sequence: TGTGCCAGCAGTTTTGCGGGAGATTCATACTACGAGCAGTACTTC.

This clonotype was observed at least ten times. Here the CDR3 DNA reads TGTGCCAGCAGTGAAGCGCGATACAGGGGTGAAGGCAATGAGCAGTTCTTC. Protein sequence: CASSEARYRGEGNEQFF. The V gene is TRBV6-1, the J gene TRBJ2-1; 7 bases are a match to TRBD1. V trimming: 0 bases; J trimming: 6 bases; junction bases outside the gene matches: 11. CDR1 is MNHNS, CDR2 SASEGT, per germline. CDR3 length: 17 residues.

Note on this clonotype: One base away lies a much larger clone, so this may be a sequencing read error. The chain recombines TRBV2 with TRBJ1-2; D gene ambiguous. Germline CDR1 SNHLY, CDR2 FYNNEI. The CDR3 is made up of 12 amino acids. CDR3 DNA sequence: TGTGCCAGCAAGCCACTCAACTATGGCTGCACCTTC. It translates to CASKPLNYGCTF.

This clonotype was recorded a few times. This chain joins TRBV7-9 and TRBJ2-1; D gene ambiguous. CDR1 and CDR2 (germline): SEHNR, FQNEAQ (reference sequence). Trimming pared 5 bases from V and 6 bases from J, leaving 29 bases between. The CDR3 has 19 residues. This CDR3 is CASSLPPVESAPATNEQFF. CDR3 in DNA: TGTGCCAGCAGCCTACCACCGGTAGAATCAGCGCCGGCCACCAATGAGCAGTTCTTC. Based on the CDR3 plus reference TRBV7-9 and TRBJ2-1, the full variable domain is DTGVSQNPRHKITKRGQNVTFRCDPISEHNRLYWYRQTLGQGPEFLTYFQNEAQLEKSRLLSDRFSAERPKGSFSTLEIQRTEQGDSAMYLCASSLPPVESAPATNEQFFGPGTRLTVL.

This clonotype was detected a few times. At one end the junction does not follow the germline gene, possibly because of a read error. The V call is TRBV18, the J call TRBJ2-7, with D possibly TRBD1 on 6 matching bases. The V gene's germline CDR1 is KGHSH and CDR2 LQKENI. The CDR3 runs 14 residues. In DNA, the CDR3 is TGTGCCAGCTCACCTCGGGACAACTTCTACGGGCAGTACTTC. It encodes CASSPRDNFYGQYF.

This clonotype was counted many times. The chain recombines TRBV6-1 with TRBJ2-7, with TRBD2 identical over 7 bases. Per germline, CDR1 MNHNS and CDR2 SASEGT. V lost 8 bases to trimming and J lost 7 bases; unmatched junction nucleotides: 11. CDR3 length: 13 residues. The DNA of the CDR3 is TGTGCCAGCCTTTCCCACGGGAGGTGGGAGCAGTACTTC. Encoded protein: CASLSHGRWEQYF.

This clonotype has at least ten counts. V is TRBV6-2 or TRBV6-3 and J is TRBJ2-5, with no clear D. CDR3 length equals 13 residues. CDR1 is MNHEY, CDR2 SVGEGT, per germline. V was trimmed by 7 bases and J by 0 bases, leaving 9 bases between them. CDR3 DNA sequence: TGTGCCAGCAAGTCTCACAACCAAGAGACCCAGTACTTC. This gives the protein CASKSHNQETQYF.

This clonotype was seen many times. The V and J genes are TRBV14 and TRBJ1-1; D unclear. Germline V gene sequence: CDR1 SGHDN, CDR2 FVKESK. V shed 5 bases and J shed 1 base, with 11 bases lying between them. The CDR3 runs to 14 residues. CDR3 nucleotide sequence: TGTGCCAGCAGCAGCCAGTGGGGGAACACTGAAGCTTTCTTT. It codes for CASSSQWGNTEAFF.